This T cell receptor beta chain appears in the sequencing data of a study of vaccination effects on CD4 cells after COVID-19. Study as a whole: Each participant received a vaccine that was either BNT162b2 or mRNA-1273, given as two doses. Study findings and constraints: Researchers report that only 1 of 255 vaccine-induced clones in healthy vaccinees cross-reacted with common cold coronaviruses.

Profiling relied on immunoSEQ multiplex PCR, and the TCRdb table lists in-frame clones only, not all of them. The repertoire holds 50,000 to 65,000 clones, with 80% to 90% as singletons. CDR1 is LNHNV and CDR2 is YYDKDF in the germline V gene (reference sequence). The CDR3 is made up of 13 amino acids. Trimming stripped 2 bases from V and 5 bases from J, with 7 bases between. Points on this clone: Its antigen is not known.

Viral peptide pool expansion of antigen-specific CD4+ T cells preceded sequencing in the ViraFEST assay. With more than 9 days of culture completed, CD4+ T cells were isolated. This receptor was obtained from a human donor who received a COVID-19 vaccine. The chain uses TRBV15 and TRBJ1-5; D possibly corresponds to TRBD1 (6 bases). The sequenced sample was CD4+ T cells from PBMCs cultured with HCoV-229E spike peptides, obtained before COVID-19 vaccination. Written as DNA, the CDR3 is TGTGCCACCAGCAGAAAGGGGGATCAGCCCCAGCATTTT. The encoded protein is CATSRKGDQPQHF. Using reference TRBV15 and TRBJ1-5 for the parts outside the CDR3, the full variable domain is DAMVIQNPRYQVTQFGKPVTLSCSQTLNHNVMYWYQQKSSQAPKLLFHYYDKDFNNEADTPDNFQSRRPNTSFCFLDIRSPGLGDTAMYLCATSRKGDQPQHFGDGTRLSIL.